Listed below are T cell receptor beta chains from one sample, sequenced in a study of post-analysis software for immune sequencing data. TCRdb passed the PCR reads through MiXCR, listing each CDR3 protein once. The sample records about 400,000 distinct CDR3 sequences, 30% to 45% being singletons. Sequenced input: blood. These TCRs come from a girl aged 5-17 years with multiple sclerosis. Both conserved end residues are trimmed from each CDR3. Size is stated for part of the rows, as once, few or many counts, or as a class when the clone is expanded.

j_call v_call clone_size cdr3_aa
TRBJ1-2 TRBV20-1 few SAPVGSYYGYT
TRBJ2-3 TRBV20-1 few SARDQQGRGRDTQY
TRBJ1-4 TRBV5-1 . ASSPDGTPTAANEKLF
TRBJ2-4 TRBV18 . ASSPATGGKNIQY
TRBJ2-7 TRBV12-3/TRBV12-4 . ASSGGTASSYEQY
TRBJ1-1 TRBV7-2 once ASSSDRLGMNTEAF
. TRBV7-9 . ASSLGLNEQY
TRBJ2-1 TRBV5-1 . ASSLAGRTALGGREQF
TRBJ2-7 TRBV20-1 few SASRSRNYEQY
TRBJ1-1 TRBV29-1 . SSLSGLNTEAF